This TCR beta chain was identified in a study of early T cells in non-severe SARS-CoV-2 infection. Study as a whole: From unsorted whole blood, bulk RNA was sequenced, and the chains remained unpaired.

Whole-study findings and limits: Clonotype matching in VDJdb favored anti-spike CD8 responses and did not capture private and CD4 specificities.

The protocol attached unique molecular identifiers to individual cDNA molecules. TCRdb re-called the 5' RACE reads through MiXCR, storing one row per CDR3 protein. The table lists 90,000 to 120,000 distinct CDR3 sequences, around 10% of them singletons, with roughly 7.5% in the top ten. This clonotype was detected ten times or more. What it binds is unknown. CDR1 and CDR2 from the germline V gene are MGHRA and YSYEKL. V was shortened by 1 base and J by 7 bases, with 13 bases between the two germline ends. CDR3 size: 15 residues. This clonotype originated in an adult who was a healthcare worker with PCR-confirmed SARS-CoV-2 infection or an uninfected control (not recorded which). The chain links TRBV4-1 to TRBJ1-4; D ambiguous. The specimen sequenced was whole blood. CDR3 sequence (DNA): TGCGCCAGCAGCCAAGTCGTGGGGATAGGTGAAAAACTGTTTTTT. Amino acids: CASSQVVGIGEKLFF.